Listed here are 29 T cell receptor beta chains from one sample, sequenced in a study of T-cell reconstitution after alpha-beta-depleted transplantation in children. Unique molecular identifiers were incorporated into the prepared TCRbeta library. MiXCR, applied by TCRdb to the PCR reads, yields one record per CDR3 protein. The sample lists some 840,000 distinct CDR3 sequences; roughly 16% were seen once. Sequenced here: PBMCs, mostly from graft donor cells, sampled 360 days after TCRalphabeta/CD19-depleted stem cell transplant. Receptors originate from a male patient aged 10 to 17 who had a stem cell transplant for acute lymphoblastic leukemia, so the T cells may come from the graft donor.

The V call is TRBV5-1, the J call TRBJ2-7; TRBD2 matches at 12 bases. The CDR3 consists of 14 residues. With 5 bases clipped from V and 6 bases from J, the junction kept 6 bases outside the gene matches. Germline V gene sequence: CDR1 SGHRS, CDR2 YFSETQ. This CDR3 reads CASRWTSGNLEQYF. CDR3 DNA: TGCGCCAGCAGGTGGACTAGCGGGAATCTCGAGCAGTACTTC.

The chain joins TRBV4-2 to TRBJ2-5; possibly TRBD2 for D (6 bases). The germline CDR1 and CDR2 sequences are LGHNA and YNFKEQ. This CDR3 has 16 residues. V was shortened by 3 bases and J by 4 bases, with 18 bases between the two germline ends. The DNA for the CDR3 is TGTGCCAGCAGCCAGACCCTCGGGGCGGGGAGAGAGACCCAGTACTTC. Encoded protein: CASSQTLGAGRETQYF.

In this sample, this clonotype turned up many times. This chain links TRBV12-5 with TRBJ2-5, with 9 bases fitting TRBD1. CDR1 is LGHNT, CDR2 FRNRAP, per germline. J was trimmed by 7 bases and V by 4 bases; bases with no gene match: 10. The CDR3 extends over 15 amino acids. The CDR3 protein is CASGSGTGYWTTQYF. Here the CDR3 DNA reads TGTGCTAGTGGTTCGGGGACAGGGTACTGGACGACCCAGTACTTC. The full variable domain, with the rest looked up from reference TRBV12-5 and TRBJ2-5, is DARVTQTPRHKVTEMGQEVTMRCQPILGHNTVFWYRQTMMQGLELLAYFRNRAPLDDSGMPKDRFSAEMPDATLATLKIQPSEPRDSAVYFCASGSGTGYWTTQYFGPGTRLLVL.

The chain is built from TRBV5-6 and TRBJ1-1, with a tentative D call TRBD1 (6 bases). The germline V and J ends were trimmed by 6 bases and 1 base, with 13 bases remaining between them. There are 14 residues in the CDR3. Germline lookup yields CDR1 SGHDT and CDR2 YYEEEE. The CDR3 sequence is CASIVTGRNTEAFF. For the CDR3, the DNA is TGTGCCAGCATTGTGACAGGACGGAACACTGAAGCTTTCTTT.

This chain connects TRBV6-2 or TRBV6-3 to TRBJ1-5, with 8 positions matching TRBD1. Germline V CDR1 and CDR2: MNHEY, SVGEGT. The length of the CDR3 is 13 residues. The J segment lost 7 bases and the V segment lost 6 bases, leaving 5 bases of the junction unmatched. CDR3 in DNA: TGTGCCAGCAGGGACAGGGCTTGGCAGCCCCAGCATTTT. Encoded protein: CASRDRAWQPQHF.

The chain recombines TRBV29-1 with TRBJ1-5, with TRBD1 matching 11 bases. The V and J ends lost 6 bases and 5 bases, in that order; junction bases with no gene match: 9. This CDR3 comprises 15 residues. CDR1 and CDR2 (germline): SQVTM, ANQGSEA. CDR3 sequence: CSVITGTGGYQPQHF. Written as DNA, the CDR3 is TGCAGCGTAATCACCGGGACAGGGGGTTATCAGCCCCAGCATTTT.

The chain recombines TRBV4-1 with TRBJ2-7; a weak D match, TRBD1 (6 bases). In germline, CDR1 is MGHRA, CDR2 YSYEKL. Trimming took off 3 bases at V and 5 bases at J, with 11 bases between the two ends. This CDR3 has 13 residues. This CDR3 is CASSHQGSNEQYF. The CDR3 bases are TGCGCCAGCAGCCACCAGGGGTCCAACGAGCAGTACTTC.

The V call is TRBV18, the J call TRBJ2-6; 8 bases match TRBD1. The CDR3 is made up of 18 amino acids. In germline, CDR1 is KGHSH, CDR2 LQKENI. V dropped 2 bases and J dropped 2; count of bases not matched to a gene: 8. The CDR3: CASSPGSGGMAGANVLTF. CDR3 DNA: TGTGCCAGCTCACCAGGGTCAGGGGGCATGGCTGGGGCCAACGTCCTGACTTTC.

The rearrangement links TRBV7-3 to TRBJ2-1; possibly TRBD1 for D (5 bases). Looked up from germline, CDR1 is SGHTA and CDR2 is FQGTGA. The germline V and J ends were trimmed by 2 bases and 6 bases, with 11 bases remaining between them. This CDR3 comprises 14 residues. CDR3 sequence reads: CASSLWGYSNEQFF. The CDR3 DNA reads TGTGCCAGCAGCTTATGGGGCTACTCCAATGAGCAGTTCTTC.

This sequence joins TRBV5-1 and TRBJ2-2; no clear D gene. This CDR3 contains 14 residues. Trimming shortened V by 0 bases and J by 4 bases, and 7 bases separated the two germline ends. Germline lookup yields CDR1 SGHRS and CDR2 YFSETQ. For the CDR3, the DNA is TGCGCCAGCAGCTTGGTTCCGTCCACCGGGGAGCTGTTTTTT. This gives the protein CASSLVPSTGELFF.

This rearrangement joins TRBV12-3 or TRBV12-4 to TRBJ2-5, with a weak D call TRBD2 (6 bases). This CDR3 is built from 15 residues. Deletions cut 3 bases from V and 5 bases from J, with 16 bases between. The CDR3 protein is CASSFDAGSQETQYF. The CDR3 DNA follows: TGTGCCAGCAGTTTTGACGCGGGGTCCCAGGAGACCCAGTACTTC.

This clonotype was counted between two and nine times. The chain employs TRBV7-8 and TRBJ1-1; D gene ambiguous. The CDR3 loop spans 17 amino acids. Trimming left V 1 base short and J 0 bases short, with 15 bases between. Germline CDR1 and CDR2: SGHVS and FQNEAQ. The CDR3 bases are TGTGCCAGCAGCTTAGTCCTAGAGGCACCTATGAACACTGAAGCTTTCTTT. Amino acid sequence: CASSLVLEAPMNTEAFF.

This chain joins TRBV19 and TRBJ2-5; no clear D. Trimming left V 3 bases short and J 2 bases short, with 7 bases between. The CDR3 extends over 13 amino acids. Germline-derived CDR1 and CDR2 are LNHDA and SQIVND (reference sequence). The CDR3 coding sequence is TGTGCCAGTAGTATGGTTGCGCAAGAGACCCAGTACTTC. It is translated as CASSMVAQETQYF.

This chain joins TRBV7-9 and TRBJ1-2; 8 bases are shared with TRBD1. The V gene end was trimmed by 1 base and the J gene end by 2 bases; junction bases not matched to a gene: 6. Germline CDR1 and CDR2: SEHNR and FQNEAQ (reference sequence). This CDR3 has 16 residues. The CDR3: CASSLVGWDRNYGYTF. CDR3 DNA: TGTGCCAGCAGCTTAGTCGGTTGGGACAGGAACTATGGCTACACCTTC.

In its sample, this clonotype was seen a few times. The chain combines TRBV5-6 with TRBJ2-5; D unclear. Germline values: CDR1 SGHDT, CDR2 YYEEEE. The CDR3 is 14 amino acids. Trimming took 5 bases from V and 5 from J, leaving 16 bases between them. CDR3 sequence reads: CASSFDWAFETQYF. The CDR3 nucleotides read TGTGCCAGCAGTTTTGATTGGGCCTTCGAGACCCAGTACTTC.

The rearrangement uses TRBV9 and TRBJ2-7, with 10 bases matching TRBD1. There are 14 residues in the CDR3. The V and J ends lost 4 bases and 7 bases, in that order; junction bases with no gene match: 8. Germline CDR1 and CDR2: SGDLS and YYNGEE. CDR3 sequence reads: CASSSRDRGVEQYF. DNA of the CDR3: TGTGCCAGCAGCAGCCGGGACAGGGGAGTGGAGCAGTACTTC.

This clonotype was recorded a few times. The rearrangement uses TRBV12-3 or TRBV12-4 and TRBJ2-7; 8 bases are a match to TRBD1. Losses at the gene ends were 6 bases for V and 5 bases for J; bases not matched to a gene: 15. The CDR3 runs to 16 residues. CDR3 nucleotides: TGTGCCAGCAGCCCCGGACAGGGAACAGCTGTAGACGAGCAGTACTTC. Translated: CASSPGQGTAVDEQYF.

This clonotype was picked up a small number of times. The chain joins TRBV20-1 to TRBJ2-3; D is perhaps TRBD2 (6 bases). There are 11 residues in the CDR3. Germline V gene sequence: CDR1 DFQATT, CDR2 SNEGSKA (reference sequence). In nucleotides, the CDR3 is TGCAGCCTGGAGGGCCCAGATACGCAGTATTTT. Its translation is CSLEGPDTQYF.

This clonotype was counted between two and nine times. This chain uses TRBV4-1 with TRBJ1-6, with D unclear. Germline V lookup: CDR1 MGHRA, CDR2 YSYEKL. This CDR3 is 15 amino acids long. The germline V and J ends were trimmed by 7 bases and 7 bases, with 17 bases remaining between them. CDR3 protein: CASNAFFLGNSPLHF. CDR3 bases: TGCGCCAGCAATGCTTTCTTCTTGGGGAATTCACCCCTCCACTTT.

This clonotype was counted ten times or more. V is TRBV5-5 and J is TRBJ2-7, with D maybe TRBD1 (6 bases). The V gene lost 0 bases and the J gene lost 1 base, with 11 bases spanning the gap. The germline CDR1 and CDR2 sequences are SGHKS and YYEKEE (reference sequence). There are 15 residues in the CDR3. The CDR3, as DNA: TGTGCCAGCAGCTTGGAGGGACAAGCATCCTACGAGCAGTACTTC. Its protein is CASSLEGQASYEQYF. Full variable domain (remainder filled in from reference TRBV5-5 and TRBJ2-7): DAGVTQSPTHLIKTRGQQVTLRCSPISGHKSVSWYQQVLGQGPQFIFQYYEKEERGRGNFPDRFSARQFPNYSSELNVNALLLGDSALYLCASSLEGQASYEQYFGPGTRLTVT.

The chain links TRBV20-1 to TRBJ2-5; D is unclear. This CDR3 contains 15 residues. V dropped 0 bases and J dropped 2 bases, with 13 bases sitting between them. CDR1 is DFQATT and CDR2 is SNEGSKA in the germline V gene (reference sequence). CDR3 in DNA: TGCAGTGCTAGAGATGTTCGGGCTCCTCAAGAGACCCAGTACTTC. Translating gives CSARDVRAPQETQYF.

The J gene is TRBJ2-1, the V gene TRBV2; D gene uncertain. In germline, CDR1 is SNHLY, CDR2 FYNNEI. The V and J ends lost 6 bases and 10 bases respectively, with 16 bases between them. This CDR3 region has 13 residues. CDR3 nucleotide sequence: TGTGCCAGCAGCGACCGCCAAGAGAACGAGCAGTTCTTC. Translating it yields CASSDRQENEQFF.

The chain combines TRBV2 with TRBJ2-3; 7 positions match TRBD2. Trimming at V came to 6 bases and at J to 0 bases, leaving 6 bases not matched to a gene. The CDR3 sequence is 15 residues long. Germline values: CDR1 SNHLY, CDR2 FYNNEI. CDR3 sequence reads: CASRGTTRSTDTQYF. The CDR3 nucleotides are TGTGCCAGCAGGGGGACTACCAGAAGCACAGATACGCAGTATTTT.

The chain employs TRBV4-1 and TRBJ2-7, with D uncertain. With 1 base removed from V and 0 bases from J, the gap between germline ends came to 10 bases. This CDR3 has 15 amino acids. The germline V gene has CDR1 MGHRA and CDR2 YSYEKL. CDR3 nucleotide sequence: TGCGCCAGCAGCCAAGCTCAAGTCAGCTCCTACGAGCAGTACTTC. Encoded protein: CASSQAQVSSYEQYF.

This clonotype has ten or more counts. V is TRBV5-1 and J is TRBJ2-2; no clear D. This CDR3 is 13 amino acids long. CDR1 is SGHRS and CDR2 is YFSETQ in the germline V gene. V lost 0 bases and J 4 bases, leaving 4 bases between the germline ends. For the CDR3, the DNA is TGCGCCAGCAGCTTGGTGCTCACCGGGGAGCTGTTTTTT. Translated: CASSLVLTGELFF.

This chain connects TRBV2 to TRBJ2-1; no firm D call. With 0 bases removed from V and 13 bases from J, the gap between germline ends came to 19 bases. Germline V CDR1 and CDR2: SNHLY, FYNNEI. This CDR3 comprises 15 residues. The CDR3 DNA is TGTGCCAGCAGTGAAGCCGCTCTTAGCCTAAACCCTCAGTTCTTC. Translating gives CASSEAALSLNPQFF.

This chain links TRBV5-1 with TRBJ1-1, with a possible D match to TRBD1 (5 bases). Germline loops: CDR1 SGHRS, CDR2 YFSETQ. V lost 3 bases and J lost 0, with 15 bases in between. The CDR3 spans 16 residues. The CDR3 loop is CASSWHWGEMNTEAFF. The CDR3 DNA reads as TGCGCCAGCAGCTGGCATTGGGGCGAAATGAACACTGAAGCTTTCTTT.

This clonotype was observed a few times. The chain links TRBV5-6 to TRBJ2-1; 7 nucleotides match TRBD1. From germline, CDR1 is SGHDT and CDR2 YYEEEE. V lost 4 bases to trimming and J lost 10 bases; unmatched junction nucleotides: 5. The CDR3 length is 12 residues. CDR3 in DNA: TGTGCCAGCAGCAGGATGGACAGGGAGCAGTTCTTC. Its translation: CASSRMDREQFF.

The chain recombines TRBV4-1 with TRBJ2-3; no reliable D call. Deletions cut 4 bases from V and 2 bases from J, with 34 bases between. This CDR3 comprises 22 residues. CDR1 and CDR2 (germline): MGHRA, YSYEKL. CDR3 in amino acids: CASSRDWTHRWAAPLITDTQYF. CDR3 DNA sequence: TGCGCCAGCAGCCGAGATTGGACGCACCGCTGGGCGGCCCCGTTAATCACAGATACGCAGTATTTT.